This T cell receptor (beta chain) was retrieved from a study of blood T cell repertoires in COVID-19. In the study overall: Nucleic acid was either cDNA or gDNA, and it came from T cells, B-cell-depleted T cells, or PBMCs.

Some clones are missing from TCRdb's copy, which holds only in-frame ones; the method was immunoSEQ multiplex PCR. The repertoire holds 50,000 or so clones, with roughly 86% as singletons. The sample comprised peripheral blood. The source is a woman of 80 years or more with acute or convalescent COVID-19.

The CDR3 region has the DNA TGTGCCTGGAGTCCCACGGGGGTGAGCGCTTTCTTT. It translates to CAWSPTGVSAFF. This chain uses TRBV30 with TRBJ1-1; maybe TRBD1 (5 bases). Between the trimmed V and J ends, which lost 2 bases and 11 bases, there was a span of 15 bases. Germline V gene sequence: CDR1 GTSNPN, CDR2 SVGIG (reference sequence). The CDR3 totals 12 residues.